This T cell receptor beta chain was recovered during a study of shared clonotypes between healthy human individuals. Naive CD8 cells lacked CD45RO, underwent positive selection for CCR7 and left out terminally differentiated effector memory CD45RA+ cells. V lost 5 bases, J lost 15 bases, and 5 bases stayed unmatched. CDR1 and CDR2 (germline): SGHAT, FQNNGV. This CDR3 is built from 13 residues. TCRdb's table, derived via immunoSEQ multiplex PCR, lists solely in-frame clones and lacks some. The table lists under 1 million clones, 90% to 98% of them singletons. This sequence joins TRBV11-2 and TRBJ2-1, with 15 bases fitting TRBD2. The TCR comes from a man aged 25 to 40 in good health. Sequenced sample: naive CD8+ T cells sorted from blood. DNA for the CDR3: TGTGCCAGCAGCCTAGGACTAGCGGGAGGGCTGTTCTTC. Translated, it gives CASSLGLAGGLFF.